This T cell receptor beta chain comes out of a study of molecular identifiers for immune sequencing clone quantification. Each CDR3 protein is one row after TCRdb ran MiXCR on the PCR reads. The data show about 500,000 distinct CDR3 sequences, with about a fifth seen just once and 0.84% held by the top ten. This sequence originates from a human donor in good health. Some libraries in this study had Jurkat cell RNA spiked in. Sample: naive CD8+ T cells from blood, with Jurkat cell RNA spiked in. As for subset: FACS-sorted CD8+CD4-CCR7+CD45RA+ naive T cells.

This CDR3 reads CASSVPGRSNQPQHF. The CDR3 region has the DNA TGTGCCAGCAGCGTCCCCGGACGAAGCAATCAGCCCCAGCATTTT. This chain connects TRBV6-2 or TRBV6-3 to TRBJ1-5; D uncertain. V was shortened by 6 bases and J by 1 base, with 13 bases between the two germline ends. The CDR3 runs to 15 residues. The germline V gene encodes CDR1 MNHEY and CDR2 SVGEGT.